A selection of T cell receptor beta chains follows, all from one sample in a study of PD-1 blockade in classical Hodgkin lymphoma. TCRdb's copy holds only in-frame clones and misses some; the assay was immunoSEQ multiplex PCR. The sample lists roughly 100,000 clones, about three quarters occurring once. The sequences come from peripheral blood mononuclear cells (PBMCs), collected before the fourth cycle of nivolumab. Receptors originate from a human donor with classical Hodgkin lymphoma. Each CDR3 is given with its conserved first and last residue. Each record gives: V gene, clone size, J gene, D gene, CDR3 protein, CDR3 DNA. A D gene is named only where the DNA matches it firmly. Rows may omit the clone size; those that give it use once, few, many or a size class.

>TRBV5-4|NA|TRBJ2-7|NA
CASSLGGLAYEQYF
TGTGCCAGCAGCTTGGGGGGGCTCGCCTACGAGCAGTACTTC
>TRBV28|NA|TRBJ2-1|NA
CASSFPGGQFF
TGTGCCAGCAGTTTCCCCGGAGGGCAGTTCTTC
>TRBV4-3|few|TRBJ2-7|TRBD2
CASSQSPNLAGVGYEQYF
TGCGCCAGCAGCCAATCACCCAATTTAGCGGGAGTGGGCTACGAGCAGTACTTC
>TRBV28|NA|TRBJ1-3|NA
CASSLSGNTIYF
TGTGCCAGCAGCCTCTCTGGAAACACCATATATTTT
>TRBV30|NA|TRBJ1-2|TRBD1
CAWLQGAGYGYTF
TGTGCCTGGCTACAGGGGGCCGGCTATGGCTACACCTTC
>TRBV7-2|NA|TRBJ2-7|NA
CASSSDYSYEQYF
TGTGCCAGCAGCTCGGACTATTCCTACGAGCAGTACTTC
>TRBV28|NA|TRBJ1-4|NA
CASRPAGLWGNEKLFF
TGTGCCAGCAGACCCGCAGGTCTCTGGGGCAATGAAAAACTGTTTTTT
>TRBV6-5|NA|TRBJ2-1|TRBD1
CASRVRGQGAGEQFF
TGTGCCAGCAGGGTCAGAGGACAGGGGGCGGGTGAGCAGTTCTTC
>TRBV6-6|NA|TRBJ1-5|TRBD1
CATSRIGGGVEPQHF
TGTGCCACCTCCAGGATAGGGGGCGGGGTGGAGCCCCAGCATTTT
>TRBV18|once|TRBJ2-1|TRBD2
CASSPGTSVGYNEQFF
TGTGCCAGCTCACCAGGAACTAGCGTGGGGTACAATGAGCAGTTCTTC
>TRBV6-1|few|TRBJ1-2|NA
CASRPVVGYTF
TGTGCCAGCAGGCCCGTCGTAGGCTACACCTTC
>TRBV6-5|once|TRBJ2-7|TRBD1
CASSPPHRGHEQYF
TGTGCCAGCAGCCCCCCCCACAGGGGGCACGAGCAGTACTTC